Listed here are 30 T cell receptor beta chains from one sample, sequenced in a study of blood T cell repertoires in COVID-19. The repertoire was sequenced with immunoSEQ multiplex PCR; TCRdb's copy has only in-frame clones and lacks some. This table holds about 99,000 clones, about 90% found once. Sequencing was performed on peripheral blood. Receptors originate from a man in his forties or fifties in a cohort sampled during active COVID-19.

V usage is TRBV5-1 and J usage is TRBJ2-2, with TRBD2 matching over 7 bases. V shed 6 bases, J shed 1 base, and the junction held 6 bases outside the gene matches. The CDR3 sequence is 15 residues long. Germline V lookup: CDR1 SGHRS, CDR2 YFSETQ. CDR3: CASKGGALNTGELFF. In DNA, the CDR3 is TGCGCCAGCAAGGGAGGGGCCCTGAACACCGGGGAGCTGTTTTTT.

In its sample, this clone was seen once. This sequence joins TRBV25-1 and TRBJ2-3; 7 bases are shared with TRBD2. The CDR3 length is 15 residues. The junction had 7 bases not matched to a gene; V was cut back by 3 bases and J by 4 bases. Germline V gives CDR1 MGHDK, CDR2 SYGVNS. Here the CDR3 reads CASSDRGVRADTQYF. DNA for the CDR3: TGTGCCAGCAGTGACCGGGGGGTAAGGGCAGATACGCAGTATTTT.

V usage is TRBV3-1 (or the pseudogene TRBV3-2) and J usage is TRBJ1-1; D perhaps matches TRBD1 (6 bases). V lost 0 bases to trimming and J lost 6 bases, with 11 bases between them. The germline gives CDR1 LGHDT, CDR2 YNNKEL (reference sequence). This CDR3 contains 14 residues. The CDR3: CASSQEQGTAEAFF. CDR3 in DNA: TGTGCCAGCAGCCAAGAACAGGGCACGGCTGAAGCTTTCTTT.

The rearrangement links TRBV5-1 to TRBJ2-3; D possibly corresponds to TRBD2 (5 bases). Germline V CDR1 and CDR2: SGHRS, YFSETQ. The length of the CDR3 is 15 residues. Trimming shortened V by 4 bases and J by 4 bases, and 16 bases separated the two germline ends. The CDR3 DNA reads as TGCGCCAGCAGCCCCCGGGGTGAGAGGGCAGATACGCAGTATTTT. Protein product: CASSPRGERADTQYF.

The gene calls are TRBV19 and TRBJ2-2, with no clear D. CDR3 length: 13 amino acids. The germline CDR1 and CDR2 sequences are LNHDA and SQIVND (reference sequence). The ends were cut back, 1 base at V and 7 bases at J, with 7 bases in the middle. The CDR3 is CASSIGPDGELFF. The CDR3 DNA reads TGTGCCAGTAGTATAGGGCCCGACGGGGAGCTGTTTTTT.

This sequence joins TRBV7-3 and TRBJ2-1, with 7 bases lining up with TRBD2. This CDR3 region has 17 residues. Trimming removed 3 bases from V and 9 bases from J; junction bases left unmatched: 17. The germline V gene has CDR1 SGHTA and CDR2 FQGTGA. The CDR3 region has the DNA TGTGCCAGCAGCTTGGGGCGAACTAGCACGGGAGGTAGTGAGCAGTTCTTC. Protein sequence: CASSLGRTSTGGSEQFF.

The chain is built from TRBV19 and TRBJ1-3; maybe TRBD1 (5 bases). CDR1 is LNHDA and CDR2 is SQIVND in the germline V gene (reference sequence). The CDR3 sequence is 14 residues long. The V end lost 8 bases, the J end lost 2 bases, and 13 bases lay between the germline ends. In DNA, the CDR3 is TGTGCCAGTTCCCCGGGGGGGACTGGAAACACCATATATTTT. The encoded protein is CASSPGGTGNTIYF.

This chain connects TRBV7-8 to TRBJ2-1, with 7 bases that match TRBD2. Germline values: CDR1 SGHVS, CDR2 FQNEAQ. Losses at the gene ends were 5 bases for V and 0 bases for J; bases not matched to a gene: 7. This CDR3 region has 16 residues. In nucleotides, the CDR3 is TGTGCCAGCAGCCGAGAGCGGGGAGGCTCCTACAATGAGCAGTTCTTC. It encodes CASSRERGGSYNEQFF.

The chain links TRBV9 to TRBJ2-7, with 8 bases that match TRBD2. Germline V gene data show CDR1 as SGDLS and CDR2 as YYNGEE. The CDR3 is made up of 15 amino acids. J gave up 7 bases and V 4 bases, and 13 bases lay outside the gene matches. The CDR3 DNA sequence: TGTGCCAGCAGCCCCCAGGCGGGGGGCGCGGGAGAGCAGTACTTC. It yields the protein CASSPQAGGAGEQYF. The full variable domain, rest sourced from reference TRBV9 and TRBJ2-7, is DSGVTQTPKHLITATGQRVTLRCSPRSGDLSVYWYQQSLDQGLQFLIQYYNGEERAKGNILERFSAQQFPDLHSELNLSSLELGDSALYFCASSPQAGGAGEQYFGPGTRLTVT.

This chain uses TRBV19 with TRBJ2-6; D is uncertain. Germline-derived CDR1 and CDR2 are LNHDA and SQIVND (reference sequence). V shed 3 bases and J shed 0 bases, with 9 bases lying between them. The CDR3 spans 16 residues. The DNA of the CDR3 is TGTGCCAGTAGTATCGGCTCAGGCTCTGGGGCCAACGTCCTGACTTTC. Its translation is CASSIGSGSGANVLTF.

The chain joins TRBV18 to TRBJ2-5; 8 nucleotides match TRBD2. Germline values: CDR1 KGHSH, CDR2 LQKENI. The J segment lost 5 bases and the V segment lost 3 bases, leaving 8 bases of the junction unmatched. The CDR3 consists of 15 residues. The chain's CDR3 is CASSPNAGGIETQYF. The CDR3 DNA reads as TGTGCCAGCTCACCGAATGCGGGGGGCATTGAGACCCAGTACTTC.

The chain links TRBV4-3 to TRBJ1-3, with D unclear. Germline V lookup: CDR1 LGHNA, CDR2 YSLEER. The CDR3 covers 18 residues. V gave up 1 base and J gave up 0 bases, with 16 bases separating them. This chain's CDR3 is CASSQGIRRADSGNTIYF. Here the CDR3 DNA reads TGCGCCAGCAGCCAAGGAATTCGCAGAGCGGACTCTGGAAACACCATATATTTT.

This clone was found once. The chain is built from TRBV7-2 and TRBJ2-5; TRBD1 matches 9 bases. The CDR3 length is 18 residues. The J segment lost 2 bases and the V segment lost 4 bases, leaving 14 bases of the junction unmatched. CDR1 is SGHTA, CDR2 FQGNSA, per germline. The CDR3 sequence: CASSSVGRDRVVQETQYF. The DNA of the CDR3 is TGTGCCAGCAGCTCCGTAGGTAGGGACAGGGTAGTTCAAGAGACCCAGTACTTC. The whole variable domain, filled in from reference TRBV7-2 and TRBJ2-5, reads GAGVSQSPSNKVTEKGKDVELRCDPISGHTALYWYRQSLGQGLEFLIYFQGNSAPDKSGLPSDRFSAERTGGSVSTLTIQRTQQEDSAVYLCASSSVGRDRVVQETQYFGPGTRLLVL.

Here the CDR3 DNA reads TGTGCCAGCAGTGCGTCCGGGACAGGAGGAGGCTACACCTTC. Protein sequence: CASSASGTGGGYTF. This chain joins TRBV6-4 and TRBJ1-2; 8 positions agree with TRBD1. CDR3 length: 14 residues. Germline V gives CDR1 MRHNA, CDR2 SNTAGT. J lost 8 bases, V lost 4 bases, and 9 bases had no gene match.

The chain has TRBV27 and TRBJ2-2; 11 bases agree with TRBD2. CDR1 and CDR2 from the germline V gene are MNHEY and SMNVEV (reference sequence). V lost 9 bases to trimming and J lost 4 bases; unmatched junction nucleotides: 7. This CDR3 has 15 amino acids. CDR3 DNA sequence: TGTGCCAGTATTAGCGGGGGGGCTGGCACCGGGGAGCTGTTTTTT. It encodes CASISGGAGTGELFF.

This sequence joins TRBV14 and TRBJ2-7, with 9 bases aligning to TRBD1. Germline CDR1 and CDR2: SGHDN and FVKESK. The ends lost 4 bases at V and 2 bases at J; junction bases unmatched: 9. The CDR3 totals 16 residues. DNA for the CDR3: TGTGCCAGCAGCCCATCCGGGACAGGGAAGCCCTACGAGCAGTACTTC. Residues: CASSPSGTGKPYEQYF.

This clone has a single count. The chain links TRBV19 to TRBJ1-1; weak D call: TRBD1 (6 bases). V lost 10 bases and J lost 0, with 12 bases in between. Germline CDR1 and CDR2: LNHDA and SQIVND (reference sequence). The CDR3 is made up of 13 amino acids. The CDR3 sequence: CATGGQMNTEAFF. CDR3 coding DNA: TGTGCCACCGGCGGACAGATGAACACTGAAGCTTTCTTT. Drawing the rest from reference TRBV19 and TRBJ1-1, the complete variable domain is DGGITQSPKYLFRKEGQNVTLSCEQNLNHDAMYWYRQDPGQGLRLIYYSQIVNDFQKGDIAEGYSVSREKKESFPLTVTSAQKNPTAFYLCATGGQMNTEAFFGQGTRLTVV.

The CDR3 loop reads CASSPSGGAHEQYF. DNA of the CDR3: TGTGCCAGCAGCCCTAGCGGGGGGGCCCACGAGCAGTACTTC. This chain links TRBV3-1 (or the pseudogene TRBV3-2) with TRBJ2-7; 12 bases line up with TRBD2. J lost 5 bases, V lost 4 bases, and 3 bases had no gene match. Germline CDR1 and CDR2: LGHDT and YNNKEL (reference sequence). The length of the CDR3 is 14 residues.

This chain links TRBV7-8 with TRBJ2-1; D unresolved. Germline-derived CDR1 and CDR2 are SGHVS and FQNEAQ. This CDR3 spans 15 amino acids. The germline V and J ends were trimmed by 1 base and 6 bases, with 13 bases remaining between them. The CDR3 nucleotides are TGTGCCAGCAGCTTAGTGTTGTCGGTCCTCAATGAGCAGTTCTTC. Protein product: CASSLVLSVLNEQFF.

The gene calls are TRBV7-8 and TRBJ1-5; D is unclear. Per germline, CDR1 SGHVS and CDR2 FQNEAQ. This CDR3 spans 18 amino acids. V gave up 0 bases and J gave up 3 bases, with 18 bases separating them. DNA of the CDR3: TGTGCCAGCAGCTTAGCGGCGACGACTGAGGCTTACAATCAGCCCCAGCATTTT. Its translation is CASSLAATTEAYNQPQHF.

The chain combines TRBV5-8 with TRBJ2-3; TRBD2 agrees at 10 bases. Trimming cost V 3 bases and J 3 bases; bases outside gene matches: 4. This CDR3 comprises 15 residues. Germline loops: CDR1 SGHTS, CDR2 YDEGEE. CDR3 residues: CASSSSGGETDTQYF. For the CDR3, the DNA is TGTGCCAGCAGCTCTAGCGGGGGAGAGACAGATACGCAGTATTTT.

The chain employs TRBV6-5 and TRBJ2-2; maybe TRBD2 (6 bases). This CDR3 spans 15 amino acids. CDR1 is MNHEY, CDR2 SVGAGI, per germline. The V gene lost 0 bases and the J gene lost 6 bases, with 11 bases spanning the gap. In nucleotides, the CDR3 is TGTGCCAGCAGTTACTCGAGGAGGGGAGCCGGGGAGCTGTTTTTT. Its protein product is CASSYSRRGAGELFF.

The rearrangement uses TRBV10-1 and TRBJ1-5; unclear D gene. V was cut by 3 bases and J by 8 bases, with 8 bases left in between. CDR3 length: 12 residues. The germline V gene has CDR1 WNHNN and CDR2 SYGVQD (reference sequence). The CDR3 DNA reads as TGCGCCAGCAGTGACCTGTTTGAGCCCCAGCATTTT. Residues: CASSDLFEPQHF.

V gene TRBV29-1 combines with J gene TRBJ1-4; D not certain. The germline V gene encodes CDR1 SQVTM and CDR2 ANQGSEA. The CDR3 spans 11 residues. Trimming cost V 7 bases and J 8 bases, with 11 bases left between them. CDR3 sequence: CSAAVIEKLFF. The CDR3 nucleotides read TGCAGCGCCGCAGTAATAGAAAAACTGTTTTTT.

The chain recombines TRBV5-6 with TRBJ2-1, with 7 bases fitting TRBD1. V lost 4 bases, J lost 4 bases, and 5 bases stayed unmatched. This CDR3 comprises 14 residues. CDR1 and CDR2 from the germline V gene are SGHDT and YYEEEE. CDR3 sequence reads: CASSPGQRYNEQFF. CDR3 DNA: TGTGCCAGCAGCCCGGGACAGCGATACAATGAGCAGTTCTTC. Using reference TRBV5-6 and TRBJ2-1 for the parts outside the CDR3, the full variable domain is DAGVTQSPTHLIKTRGQQVTLRCSPKSGHDTVSWYQQALGQGPQFIFQYYEEEERQRGNFPDRFSGHQFPNYSSELNVNALLLGDSALYLCASSPGQRYNEQFFGPGTRLTVL.

The chain uses TRBV6-5 and TRBJ2-1; D is uncertain. The CDR3 is made up of 12 amino acids. V was pared by 7 bases and J by 7 bases, with 11 bases between. CDR1 and CDR2 from the germline V gene are MNHEY and SVGAGI. CDR3 in amino acids: CASNHRRNEQFF. The CDR3 DNA follows: TGTGCCAGCAATCACCGGCGGAATGAGCAGTTCTTC.

The chain combines TRBV7-2 with TRBJ2-6; no clear D gene. The V end lost 3 bases, the J end lost 2 bases, and 5 bases lay between the germline ends. From germline, CDR1 is SGHTA and CDR2 FQGNSA. The CDR3 is 14 residues long. The CDR3 reads CASSFRAGANVLTF. CDR3 DNA sequence: TGTGCCAGCAGCTTTCGCGCTGGGGCCAACGTCCTGACTTTC.

The V gene is TRBV19, the J gene TRBJ2-2; TRBD2 agrees at 14 bases. With 9 bases clipped from V and 1 base from J, the junction kept 10 bases outside the gene matches. There are 18 residues in the CDR3. Germline V gene lookup returns CDR1 LNHDA and CDR2 SQIVND (reference sequence). CDR3 DNA sequence: TGTGCCAGCTCCACAGGACTAGCGGGGGGTTTGAACACCGGGGAGCTGTTTTTT. It specifies CASSTGLAGGLNTGELFF.

This sequence joins TRBV5-1 and TRBJ2-7; 7 bases agree with TRBD2. The germline gives CDR1 SGHRS, CDR2 YFSETQ. After removal of 0 bases from V and 3 bases from J, the junction contained 6 bases not matched to a gene. The CDR3 loop spans 15 amino acids. CDR3 sequence (DNA): TGCGCCAGCAGCTTGGGGGACTATGTTAACTACGAGCAGTACTTC. Its protein product is CASSLGDYVNYEQYF. The complete variable domain, with remaining parts taken from reference TRBV5-1 and TRBJ2-7, reads KAGVTQTPRYLIKTRGQQVTLSCSPISGHRSVSWYQQTPGQGLQFLFEYFSETQRNKGNFPGRFSGRQFSNSRSEMNVSTLELGDSALYLCASSLGDYVNYEQYFGPGTRLTVT.

In its sample, this clone was seen once. V and J are TRBV7-6 and TRBJ1-6, with D maybe TRBD1 (6 bases). Trimming shortened V by 1 base and J by 12 bases, and 19 bases separated the two germline ends. The CDR3 is 16 amino acids. Germline V lookup: CDR1 SGHVS, CDR2 FNYEAQ. The CDR3 nucleotides read TGTGCCAGCAGCTTAGGCCTCCGGGAGGGGGGGGGACCCCTCCACTTT. This translates into CASSLGLREGGGPLHF.